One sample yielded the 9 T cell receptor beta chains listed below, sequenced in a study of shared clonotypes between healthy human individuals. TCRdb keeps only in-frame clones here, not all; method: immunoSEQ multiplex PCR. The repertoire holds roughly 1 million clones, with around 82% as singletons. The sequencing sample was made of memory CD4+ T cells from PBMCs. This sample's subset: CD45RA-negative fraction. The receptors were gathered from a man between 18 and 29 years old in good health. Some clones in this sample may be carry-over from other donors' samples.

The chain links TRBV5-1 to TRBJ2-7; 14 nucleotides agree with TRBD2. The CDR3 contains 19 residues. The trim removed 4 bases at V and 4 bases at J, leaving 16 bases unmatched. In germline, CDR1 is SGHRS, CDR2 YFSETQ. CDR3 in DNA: TGCGCCAGCAGCGGACCCGGGACAGGGACTAGCGGGAGTTTTTACGAGCAGTACTTC. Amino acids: CASSGPGTGTSGSFYEQYF.

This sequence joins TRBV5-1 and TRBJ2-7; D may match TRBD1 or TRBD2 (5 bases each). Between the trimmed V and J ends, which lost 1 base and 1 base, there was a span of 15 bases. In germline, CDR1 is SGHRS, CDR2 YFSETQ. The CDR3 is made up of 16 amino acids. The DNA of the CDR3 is TGCGCCAGCAGCTTGACGGGGCAGGGCGCATCCTACGAGCAGTACTTC. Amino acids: CASSLTGQGASYEQYF.

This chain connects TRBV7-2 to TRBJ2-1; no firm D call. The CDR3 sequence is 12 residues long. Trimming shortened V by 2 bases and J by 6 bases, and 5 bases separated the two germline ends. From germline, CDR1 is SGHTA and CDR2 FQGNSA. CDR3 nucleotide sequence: TGTGCCAGCAGCTTATCAGCCAATGAGCAGTTCTTC. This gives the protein CASSLSANEQFF.

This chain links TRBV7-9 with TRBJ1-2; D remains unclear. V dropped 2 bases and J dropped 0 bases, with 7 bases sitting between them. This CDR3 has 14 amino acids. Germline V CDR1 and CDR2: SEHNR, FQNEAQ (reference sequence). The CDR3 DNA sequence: TGTGCCAGCAGCTTAACGACTTCTAACTATGGCTACACCTTC. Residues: CASSLTTSNYGYTF.

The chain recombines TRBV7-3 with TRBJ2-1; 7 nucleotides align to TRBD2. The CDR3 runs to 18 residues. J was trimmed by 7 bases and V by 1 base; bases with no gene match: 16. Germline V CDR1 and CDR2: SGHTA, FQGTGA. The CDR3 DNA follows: TGTGCCAGCAGCTTAAGGGGGTCGGCGGGAGATTTGGGAAATGAGCAGTTCTTC. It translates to CASSLRGSAGDLGNEQFF. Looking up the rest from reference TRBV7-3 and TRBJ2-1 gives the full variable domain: GAGVSQTPSNKVTEKGKYVELRCDPISGHTALYWYRQSLGQGPEFLIYFQGTGAADDSGLPNDRFFAVRPEGSVSTLKIQRTERGDSAVYLCASSLRGSAGDLGNEQFFGPGTRLTVL.

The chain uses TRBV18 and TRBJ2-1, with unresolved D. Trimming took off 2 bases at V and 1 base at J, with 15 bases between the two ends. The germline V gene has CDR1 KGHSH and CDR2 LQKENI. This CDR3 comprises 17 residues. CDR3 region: CASSPNLGLASYNEQFF. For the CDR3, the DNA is TGTGCCAGCTCACCAAACCTCGGATTAGCATCCTACAATGAGCAGTTCTTC. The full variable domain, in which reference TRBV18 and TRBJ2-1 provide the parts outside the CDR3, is NAGVMQNPRHLVRRRGQEARLRCSPMKGHSHVYWYRQLPEEGLKFMVYLQKENIIDESGMPKERFSAEFPKEGPSILRIQQVVRGDSAAYFCASSPNLGLASYNEQFFGPGTRLTVL.

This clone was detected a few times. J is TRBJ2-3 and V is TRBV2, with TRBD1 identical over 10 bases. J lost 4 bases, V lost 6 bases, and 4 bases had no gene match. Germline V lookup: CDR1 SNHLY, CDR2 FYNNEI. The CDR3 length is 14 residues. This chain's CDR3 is CASRPGQGSDTQYF. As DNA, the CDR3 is TGTGCCAGCAGACCGGGACAGGGGTCAGATACGCAGTATTTT.

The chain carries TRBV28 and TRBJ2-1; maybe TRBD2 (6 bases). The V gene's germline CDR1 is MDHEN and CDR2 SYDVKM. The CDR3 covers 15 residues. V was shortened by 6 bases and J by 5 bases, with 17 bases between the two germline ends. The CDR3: CASRKMGGTHNEQFF. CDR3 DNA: TGTGCCAGCAGGAAAATGGGCGGGACCCACAATGAGCAGTTCTTC.

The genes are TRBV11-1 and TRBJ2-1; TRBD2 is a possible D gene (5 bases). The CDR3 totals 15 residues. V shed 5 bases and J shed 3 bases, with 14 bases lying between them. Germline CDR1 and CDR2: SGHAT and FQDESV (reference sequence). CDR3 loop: CASSQSRTRYNEQFF. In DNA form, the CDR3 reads TGTGCCAGCAGCCAGTCCCGGACTCGCTACAATGAGCAGTTCTTC.